A single sample gave rise to the 30 T cell receptor beta chains below, sequenced in a study of blood T cell repertoires in COVID-19 (dated by TCRdb to the early 2020s). Libraries were prepared through the immunoSEQ multiplex PCR assay. The immuneACCESS repertoire file appears here via TCRdb, limited to in-frame rearrangements. These files lack a portion of the clones; in checked studies, under half of the deficit traces to unresolved V genes, and the cause of the others is not known. The sample includes hundreds of thousands of clones, with roughly 90% observed a single time. About 2.7% of the sample belongs to the ten largest clones. Input material: PBMCs or T cells enriched from blood (not recorded which). Receptors were obtained from a woman in her 30s who had recovered from COVID-19.

The genes are TRBV19 and TRBJ2-2; D perhaps matches TRBD1 (6 bases). V gave up 8 bases and J gave up 6 bases, with 13 bases separating them. Germline V gene sequence: CDR1 LNHDA, CDR2 SQIVND (reference sequence). There are 13 residues in the CDR3. The CDR3 loop is CASQLSGAGELFF. The CDR3, as DNA: TGTGCCAGTCAGTTGTCAGGGGCCGGGGAGCTGTTTTTT.

This clone appeared once. The chain combines TRBV6-5 with TRBJ2-2; D may be TRBD2 (6 bases). The CDR3 runs 13 residues. Deletions cut 11 bases from V and 5 bases from J, with 15 bases between. Germline values: CDR1 MNHEY, CDR2 SVGAGI. The CDR3 reads CAGKGGWTGELFF. DNA of the CDR3: TGTGCCGGCAAGGGAGGTTGGACCGGGGAGCTGTTTTTT.

The chain joins TRBV11-2 to TRBJ1-3; D is unclear. This CDR3 contains 14 residues. The V and J ends lost 0 bases and 2 bases respectively, with 5 bases between them. Germline assignment: CDR1 SGHAT and CDR2 FQNNGV. The CDR3 region is CASSLDQAGNTIYF. The CDR3 DNA reads TGTGCCAGCAGCTTAGATCAGGCTGGAAACACCATATATTTT.

A note on this clone: This sample also contains other DNA sequences that code for the same CDR3. The CDR3 DNA reads as TGCGCCAGCAGCTTGGGACTTGAGAGCAATCAGCCCCAGCATTTT. Its translation: CASSLGLESNQPQHF. The chain employs TRBV5-1 and TRBJ1-5, with D unresolved. Trimming removed 0 bases at V and 1 base at J, with 8 bases between. Germline V gene sequence: CDR1 SGHRS, CDR2 YFSETQ. The CDR3 consists of 15 residues.

The rearrangement links TRBV27 to TRBJ2-2; TRBD1 matches at 9 bases. The ends lost 7 bases at V and 6 bases at J; junction bases unmatched: 15. CDR3 length: 17 residues. In germline, CDR1 is MNHEY, CDR2 SMNVEV (reference sequence). This chain's CDR3 is CASTPGRDRVVPGELFF. The CDR3 DNA reads as TGTGCCAGCACCCCAGGTAGGGACAGGGTTGTGCCCGGGGAGCTGTTTTTT.

J is TRBJ2-7 and V is TRBV27; tentative D call: TRBD2 (6 bases). The CDR3 consists of 14 residues. Per germline, CDR1 MNHEY and CDR2 SMNVEV (reference sequence). V lost 3 bases and J 0 bases, leaving 9 bases between the germline ends. DNA of the CDR3: TGTGCCAGCAGTTTCGCGGGAAGCTCCTACGAGCAGTACTTC. Translated: CASSFAGSSYEQYF.

The chain combines TRBV6-5 with TRBJ2-7; TRBD2 might be the D (5 bases). Germline lookup yields CDR1 MNHEY and CDR2 SVGAGI. CDR3 length: 13 amino acids. The germline V and J ends were trimmed by 6 bases and 2 bases, with 11 bases remaining between them. This CDR3 is CASSRPGTYEQYF. CDR3 coding DNA: TGTGCCAGCAGCCGCCCGGGGACCTACGAGCAGTACTTC.

The rearrangement links TRBV5-1 to TRBJ1-5; tentatively, D is TRBD1 (5 bases). V was cut by 4 bases and J by 6 bases, with 17 bases left in between. CDR1 and CDR2 (germline): SGHRS, YFSETQ. This CDR3 is built from 15 residues. The CDR3 loop reads CASSPLTGIGQPQHF. The CDR3 DNA reads TGCGCCAGCAGCCCACTCACAGGAATCGGTCAGCCCCAGCATTTT.

This sequence joins TRBV7-9 and TRBJ1-1; no clear D gene. The CDR3 has 13 residues. Germline V gives CDR1 SEHNR, CDR2 FQNEAQ (reference sequence). V lost 2 bases to trimming and J lost 4 bases, with 8 bases between them. CDR3 amino acids: CASSLPLPTEAFF. CDR3 DNA: TGTGCCAGCAGCTTACCGCTACCCACTGAAGCTTTCTTT.

This clone was detected a few times. The rearrangement links TRBV27 to TRBJ1-1; D not resolved. Germline CDR1 reads MNHEY; CDR2 reads SMNVEV (reference sequence). The CDR3 length is 14 residues. The V end was cut by 1 base, the J end by 4 bases, with 10 bases between. CDR3 protein: CASSLYGSSTEAFF. CDR3 sequence (DNA): TGTGCCAGCAGTTTATACGGTAGTAGCACTGAAGCTTTCTTT.

V gene TRBV6-5 combines with J gene TRBJ1-2, with 7 bases identical to TRBD1. The CDR3 extends over 13 amino acids. With 6 bases clipped from V and 5 bases from J, the junction kept 6 bases outside the gene matches. Germline V CDR1 and CDR2: MNHEY, SVGAGI. The CDR3 spells CASSAGQRYGYTF. The CDR3 region has the DNA TGTGCCAGCAGCGCGGGACAGAGATATGGCTACACCTTC.

This clone has just one count. The rearrangement links TRBV2 to TRBJ1-2, with D maybe TRBD1 (5 bases). Trimming left V 3 bases short and J 8 bases short, with 16 bases between. This CDR3 spans 14 amino acids. Germline CDR1 and CDR2: SNHLY and FYNNEI. In nucleotides, the CDR3 is TGTGCCAGCAGTGACCCGGGCGGCAGGGAAGGCTACACCTTC. Amino acid sequence: CASSDPGGREGYTF.

This chain joins TRBV6-1 and TRBJ1-2; the D gene is possibly TRBD1 (6 bases). This CDR3 has 16 amino acids. Germline V lookup: CDR1 MNHNS, CDR2 SASEGT. V dropped 0 bases and J dropped 3 bases, with 14 bases sitting between them. The CDR3 nucleotides are TGTGCCAGCAGTGAAGCCGGGATAGGGGGGGACTATGGCTACACCTTC. This gives the protein CASSEAGIGGDYGYTF.

The gene calls are TRBV25-1 and TRBJ2-3; 7 positions match TRBD2. Germline CDR1 MGHDK, CDR2 SYGVNS. CDR3 length: 16 amino acids. The V and J ends lost 1 base and 5 bases, in that order; junction bases with no gene match: 9. The CDR3 is CASSESGGSRGDTQYF. The CDR3 nucleotides are TGTGCCAGCAGTGAATCGGGCGGGAGCCGAGGAGATACGCAGTATTTT.

To note about this clone: One end of the junction varies from germline; a read error may be responsible. Different DNA sequences within this sample yield the same CDR3. The chain couples TRBV29-1 to TRBJ1-5, with 11 nucleotides matching TRBD1. This CDR3 is built from 13 residues. Germline V CDR1 and CDR2: SQVTM, ANQGSEA. The CDR3 here is CSVGTGGNQPQHF. CDR3 DNA: TGCAGCGTGGGGACAGGGGGGAATCAGCCCCAGCACTTT.

The chain is built from TRBV5-1 and TRBJ2-2; D is ambiguous. This CDR3 region has 14 residues. V was clipped by 0 bases and J by 3 bases, with 6 bases between them. Germline-derived CDR1 and CDR2 are SGHRS and YFSETQ. CDR3 coding DNA: TGCGCCAGCAGCTTGGACAGCCACACCGGGGAGCTGTTTTTT. Translation gives CASSLDSHTGELFF.

The chain is built from TRBV4-1 and TRBJ1-5, with D possibly TRBD1 on 6 matching bases. Trimming took 0 bases from V and 4 from J, leaving 13 bases between them. Germline assignment: CDR1 MGHRA and CDR2 YSYEKL. The CDR3 loop spans 16 amino acids. CDR3 DNA: TGCGCCAGCAGCCAAGAGGGGGCCGGTCCTAATCAGCCCCAGCATTTT. As protein: CASSQEGAGPNQPQHF.

The chain is built from TRBV4-2 and TRBJ1-4, with 9 bases lining up with TRBD1. In germline, CDR1 is LGHNA, CDR2 YNFKEQ. This CDR3 has 13 residues. After removal of 7 bases from V and 8 bases from J, the junction contained 5 bases not matched to a gene. The CDR3 is CASMTGGGEKLFF. The CDR3, as DNA: TGTGCCAGCATGACAGGGGGGGGAGAAAAACTGTTTTTT.

In DNA, the CDR3 is TGTGCCAGCAGCTTGGTTGCGGGAGGGATTGGGAAAGAGACCCAGTACTTC. Translation gives CASSLVAGGIGKETQYF. The gene calls are TRBV5-6 and TRBJ2-5; the match to TRBD2 covers 9 bases. The CDR3 consists of 17 residues. The V gene end was trimmed by 0 bases and the J gene end by 3 bases; junction bases not matched to a gene: 9. The germline V gene has CDR1 SGHDT and CDR2 YYEEEE.

This clone has only one observation. The chain has TRBV29-1 and TRBJ2-3; 7 positions agree with TRBD2. Losses at the gene ends were 4 bases for V and 0 bases for J; bases not matched to a gene: 16. The CDR3 is made up of 18 amino acids. Germline V gives CDR1 SQVTM, CDR2 ANQGSEA. The CDR3 coding sequence is TGCAGCGTTGCCCCTTACGGTCGACTAGCATTAAGCACAGATACGCAGTATTTT. Its translation is CSVAPYGRLALSTDTQYF.

The genes are TRBV6-5 and TRBJ1-4; D call uncertain. Looked up from germline, CDR1 is MNHEY and CDR2 is SVGAGI. Trimming stripped 2 bases from V and 2 bases from J, with 9 bases between. There are 15 residues in the CDR3. The CDR3 loop reads CASSYEATTNEKLFF. The CDR3 coding sequence is TGTGCCAGCAGTTACGAGGCGACGACTAATGAAAAACTGTTTTTT.

This chain links TRBV5-1 with TRBJ2-7; the match to TRBD1 covers 7 bases. CDR3 length: 15 amino acids. Germline CDR1 is SGHRS and CDR2 is YFSETQ. Unmatched junction bases numbered 12, after V lost 4 bases and J lost 5 bases. The CDR3 loop reads CASSQLRQGSHEQYF. The CDR3, as DNA: TGCGCCAGCAGCCAACTCAGACAGGGATCCCACGAGCAGTACTTC.

J is TRBJ2-7 and V is TRBV28; D is undetermined. V dropped 10 bases and J dropped 5 bases, with 12 bases sitting between them. Germline CDR1 and CDR2: MDHEN and SYDVKM. This CDR3 comprises 11 residues. CDR3: CATENRDEQYF. The DNA for the CDR3 is TGTGCCACCGAAAATCGGGACGAGCAGTACTTC.

The chain combines TRBV28 with TRBJ1-2; 7 bases are shared with TRBD1. Germline-derived CDR1 and CDR2 are MDHEN and SYDVKM. The CDR3 has 12 residues. The V segment lost 3 bases and the J segment 8 bases; nucleotides outside the gene matches: 3. CDR3 protein: CASSFQGQGYTF. DNA for the CDR3: TGTGCCAGCAGTTTTCAGGGACAGGGCTACACCTTC.

The rearrangement uses TRBV11-2 and TRBJ2-7; D gene uncertain. CDR3 length equals 13 residues. The ends were cut back, 5 bases at V and 0 bases at J, with 8 bases in the middle. Germline CDR1 reads SGHAT; CDR2 reads FQNNGV. The CDR3 loop is CASSDYGSYEQYF. CDR3 DNA: TGTGCCAGCAGCGATTACGGCTCCTACGAGCAGTACTTC.

This sequence joins TRBV18 and TRBJ2-2; TRBD2 matches 8 bases. The J segment lost 4 bases and the V segment lost 3 bases, leaving 10 bases of the junction unmatched. Germline CDR1 is KGHSH and CDR2 is LQKENI. This CDR3 is 17 amino acids long. The chain's CDR3 is CASSPSASGSFTGELFF. As DNA, the CDR3 is TGTGCCAGCTCACCGAGTGCGAGCGGGAGTTTCACCGGGGAGCTGTTTTTT.

This chain uses TRBV29-1 with TRBJ1-4; no firm D call. V was pared by 7 bases and J by 7 bases, with 7 bases between. This CDR3 comprises 10 residues. Germline V CDR1 and CDR2: SQVTM, ANQGSEA. CDR3 sequence: CSALGEKLFF. In DNA, the CDR3 is TGCAGCGCCCTCGGTGAAAAACTGTTTTTT. Combining the CDR3 with reference TRBV29-1 and TRBJ1-4 gives the whole variable domain SAVISQKPSRDICQRGTSLTIQCQVDSQVTMMFWYRQQPGQSLTLIATANQGSEATYESGFVIDKFPISRPNLTFSTLTVSNMSPEDSSIYLCSALGEKLFFGSGTQLSVL.

The DNA of the CDR3 is TGTGCCACCACCCCCCCGACAGGGGACAATCAGCCCCAGCATTTT. Translated: CATTPPTGDNQPQHF. The chain couples TRBV28 to TRBJ1-5, with 8 bases fitting TRBD1. J gave up 3 bases and V 10 bases, and 11 bases lay outside the gene matches. The germline V gene encodes CDR1 MDHEN and CDR2 SYDVKM. The CDR3 extends over 15 amino acids.

This clone appeared once. This chain links TRBV6-5 with TRBJ1-1; maybe TRBD1 (5 bases). Per the germline V gene, CDR1 is MNHEY and CDR2 is SVGAGI. Trimming took off 6 bases at V and 0 bases at J, with 8 bases between the two ends. This CDR3 comprises 13 residues. CDR3 sequence reads: CASRGGLNTEAFF. DNA of the CDR3: TGTGCCAGCAGGGGGGGATTGAACACTGAAGCTTTCTTT.

The genes are TRBV19 and TRBJ1-6; 9 nucleotides line up with TRBD1. The germline V gene has CDR1 LNHDA and CDR2 SQIVND (reference sequence). CDR3 length: 15 residues. V trimming: 5 bases; J trimming: 10 bases; junction bases outside the gene matches: 9. The CDR3 sequence: CASSVVQGAGSPLHF. The CDR3 DNA follows: TGTGCCAGTAGTGTGGTACAGGGGGCCGGGTCACCCCTCCACTTT.